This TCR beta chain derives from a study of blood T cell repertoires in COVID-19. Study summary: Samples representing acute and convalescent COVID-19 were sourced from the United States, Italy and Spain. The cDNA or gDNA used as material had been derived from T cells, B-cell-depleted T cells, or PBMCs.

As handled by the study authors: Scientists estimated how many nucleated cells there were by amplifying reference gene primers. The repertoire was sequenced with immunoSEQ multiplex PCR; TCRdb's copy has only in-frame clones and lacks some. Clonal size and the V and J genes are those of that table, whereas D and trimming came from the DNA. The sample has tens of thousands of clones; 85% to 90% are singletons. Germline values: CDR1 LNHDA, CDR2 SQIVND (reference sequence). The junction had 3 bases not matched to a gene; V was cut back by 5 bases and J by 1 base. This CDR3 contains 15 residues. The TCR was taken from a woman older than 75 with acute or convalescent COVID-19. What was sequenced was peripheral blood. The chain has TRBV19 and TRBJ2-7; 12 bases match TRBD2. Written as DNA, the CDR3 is TGTGCCAGTAGTGAACTAGCGGGAGGATCCTACGAGCAGTACTTC. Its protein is CASSELAGGSYEQYF.